The following is a T cell receptor beta chain sequence with its context. This sample is part of a study of blood T cell repertoires in COVID-19. V lost 4 bases and J lost 13, with 18 bases in between. CDR1 is SGDLS, CDR2 YYNGEE, per germline. The CDR3 sequence is 13 residues long. Clones were read by immunoSEQ multiplex PCR, and TCRdb kept only the in-frame ones, dropping some. The sample carries approximately 270,000 clones, around 90% recorded once. The sequencing sample was made of PBMCs or T cells enriched from blood (not recorded which). This sequence originates from a man aged 35-49 years who had been exposed to COVID-19. This sequence joins TRBV9 and TRBJ2-1, with D perhaps matching TRBD2 (7 bases). This chain's CDR3 is CASSSIQGTIQFF. The CDR3 DNA follows: TGTGCCAGCAGCTCAATCCAGGGGACTATTCAGTTCTTC.